This passage covers 30 T cell receptor beta chains from one sample sequenced in a study of shared clonotypes between healthy human individuals. Data came from immunoSEQ multiplex PCR; TCRdb stores just in-frame clones and leaves some out. This table holds 2 million to 2.5 million clones, around 93% found once. CD45RO-negative, CCR7-positively selected cells formed the naive CD8 fraction, excluding terminally differentiated effector memory CD45RA+ cells. Sequencing was performed on naive CD8+ T cells from PBMCs. All receptors derive from a man aged 18 to 35 in good health. Some clones in this sample may be carry-over from other donors' samples.

This chain links TRBV19 with TRBJ1-5; weak D call: TRBD1 (5 bases). The V and J ends lost 2 bases and 6 bases respectively, with 26 bases between them. The CDR3 sequence is 19 residues long. Germline CDR1 LNHDA, CDR2 SQIVND (reference sequence). CDR3 nucleotides: TGTGCCAGTAGTATACCCCCGGGACTCAATCTCAATCGGGGTCAGCCCCAGCATTTT. Encoded protein: CASSIPPGLNLNRGQPQHF.

The rearrangement links TRBV27 to TRBJ1-2, with D perhaps TRBD1 (6 bases). The ends were cut back, 6 bases at V and 7 bases at J, with 15 bases in the middle. The V gene's germline CDR1 is MNHEY and CDR2 SMNVEV (reference sequence). The CDR3 is 13 amino acids. The CDR3 here is CASSRAPGAGYTF. The DNA for the CDR3 is TGTGCCAGCAGCCGCGCCCCAGGGGCTGGCTACACCTTC.

The chain uses TRBV5-4 and TRBJ2-2, with TRBD1 matching over 8 bases. Germline V lookup: CDR1 SGHNT, CDR2 YYREEE (reference sequence). Trimming at V came to 0 bases and at J to 4 bases, leaving 5 bases not matched to a gene. The CDR3 contains 16 residues. Written as DNA, the CDR3 is TGTGCCAGCAGCTTGGGGACAGGGCCCTTCACCGGGGAGCTGTTTTTT. It codes for CASSLGTGPFTGELFF.

The chain employs TRBV28 and TRBJ1-3; 7 bases are shared with TRBD1. Germline lookup yields CDR1 MDHEN and CDR2 SYDVKM. CDR3 length: 15 residues. Germline trimming cut 6 bases from V and 2 bases from J; bases unmatched to any gene: 7. CDR3 protein: CASSGWTGAGNTIYF. CDR3 sequence (DNA): TGTGCCAGCAGCGGATGGACAGGAGCTGGAAACACCATATATTTT.

V usage is TRBV10-3 and J usage is TRBJ2-7; the match to TRBD1 covers 7 bases. V lost 3 bases and J lost 4; bases outside the gene matches: 12. This CDR3 spans 16 amino acids. The V gene's germline CDR1 is ENHRY and CDR2 SYGVKD. Written as DNA, the CDR3 is TGTGCCATCAGTGACAGGACAGGCGCGCCCCTATACGAGCAGTACTTC. Translated, it gives CAISDRTGAPLYEQYF.

The chain is built from TRBV10-3 and TRBJ1-1, with TRBD1 matching 8 bases. CDR1 is ENHRY, CDR2 SYGVKD, per germline. Losses at the gene ends were 6 bases for V and 0 bases for J; bases not matched to a gene: 6. The CDR3 has 15 residues. CDR3 in amino acids: CAISPGQVMNTEAFF. In DNA form, the CDR3 reads TGTGCCATCAGCCCGGGACAGGTCATGAACACTGAAGCTTTCTTT.

The V gene is TRBV2, the J gene TRBJ1-2, with 7 positions matching TRBD1. This CDR3 is built from 13 residues. Germline V gene data show CDR1 as SNHLY and CDR2 as FYNNEI. The ends lost 5 bases at V and 4 bases at J; junction bases unmatched: 4. CDR3 amino acids: CASSSDRTYGYTF. CDR3 DNA: TGTGCCAGCAGTTCGGACAGGACCTATGGCTACACCTTC.

This sequence joins TRBV27 and TRBJ2-2; TRBD2 might be the D (7 bases). V lost 5 bases, J lost 4 bases, and 14 bases lay in between. This CDR3 is built from 15 residues. Germline V CDR1 and CDR2: MNHEY, SMNVEV (reference sequence). Written as DNA, the CDR3 is TGTGCCAGCAGTCCGGGGGGCCCACTCACCGGGGAGCTGTTTTTT. It is translated as CASSPGGPLTGELFF.

The V gene is TRBV7-9, the J gene TRBJ2-7; the D call may be TRBD1 or TRBD2 (6 bases each). CDR1 SEHNR and CDR2 FQNEAQ come from the germline V gene (reference sequence). The V and J ends lost 2 bases and 2 bases respectively, with 13 bases between them. The CDR3 covers 15 residues. DNA for the CDR3: TGTGCCAGCAGCTTATCTCATGGGGGGCCCTACGAGCAGTACTTC. Translated, it gives CASSLSHGGPYEQYF.

The genes are TRBV27 and TRBJ2-7; 8 bases agree with TRBD1. Trimming removed 6 bases from V and 3 bases from J; junction bases left unmatched: 10. CDR3 length equals 15 residues. CDR1 MNHEY and CDR2 SMNVEV come from the germline V gene (reference sequence). The CDR3 loop reads CASSVFQGARYEQYF. The CDR3 DNA reads as TGTGCCAGCAGCGTTTTCCAGGGGGCGCGCTACGAGCAGTACTTC.

The genes are TRBV4-2 and TRBJ2-7, with no clear D. Germline V gene data show CDR1 as LGHNA and CDR2 as YNFKEQ. Between the trimmed V and J ends, which lost 0 bases and 1 base, there was a span of 10 bases. The CDR3 length is 15 residues. The CDR3 nucleotides are TGTGCCAGCAGCCAAGATAACAGAAGATCCTACGAGCAGTACTTC. Protein: CASSQDNRRSYEQYF.

The chain carries TRBV21-1 and TRBJ1-1; the table names TRBD1, a call not compared with the DNA. TRBV21-1 is a known pseudogene. This CDR3 has 16 residues. CDR3 bases: TGTGCCAGCAGCATCCGGGACAGGAAAACGAACACTGAAGCTTTCTTT. Amino acids: CASSIRDRKTNTEAFF.

The chain has TRBV27 and TRBJ2-1; maybe TRBD2 (8 bases). The CDR3 loop spans 17 amino acids. V was cut by 1 base and J by 6 bases, with 19 bases left in between. The germline V gene has CDR1 MNHEY and CDR2 SMNVEV (reference sequence). CDR3 coding DNA: TGTGCCAGCAGTTTATTGACAGGGCACGGGACTAGCAATGAGCAGTTCTTC. Its translation: CASSLLTGHGTSNEQFF.

The chain is built from TRBV2 and TRBJ2-3; D is unresolved. V dropped 7 bases and J dropped 5 bases, with 19 bases sitting between them. The CDR3 contains 15 residues. Germline loops: CDR1 SNHLY, CDR2 FYNNEI. CDR3 loop: CASTVVPNLEDTQYF. The CDR3 nucleotides read TGTGCCAGCACTGTAGTCCCTAACTTGGAAGATACGCAGTATTTT. The variable domain in full, completed from reference TRBV2 and TRBJ2-3, reads EPEVTQTPSHQVTQMGQEVILRCVPISNHLYFYWYRQILGQKVEFLVSFYNNEISEKSEIFDDQFSVERPDGSNFTLKIRSTKLEDSAMYFCASTVVPNLEDTQYFGPGTRLTVL.

V is TRBV9 and J is TRBJ1-2; the D is unclear. This CDR3 contains 15 residues. CDR1 SGDLS and CDR2 YYNGEE come from the germline V gene. V was clipped by 4 bases and J by 9 bases, with 22 bases between them. The CDR3 DNA reads TGTGCCAGCAGCTTTAGGGCCGGCCCCCTCGGTCGCTACACCTTC. As protein: CASSFRAGPLGRYTF.

V and J are TRBV10-3 and TRBJ2-4, with TRBD1 as a possible D gene (6 bases). The CDR3 extends over 13 amino acids. V lost 10 bases and J lost 5, with 15 bases in between. CDR1 ENHRY and CDR2 SYGVKD come from the germline V gene. The CDR3 sequence: CATTGFGQNIQYF. The CDR3 DNA follows: TGTGCCACCACAGGGTTCGGCCAAAACATTCAGTACTTC.

The chain's CDR3 is CASSAAVRGYNYNEQFF. The CDR3 coding sequence is TGTGCCAGCAGCGCAGCGGTCAGGGGGTATAACTACAATGAGCAGTTCTTC. The V gene is TRBV7-2, the J gene TRBJ2-1, with 7 bases matching TRBD1. Germline assignment: CDR1 SGHTA and CDR2 FQGNSA. This CDR3 contains 17 residues. V was clipped by 5 bases and J by 3 bases; unmatched bases: 13.

The J gene is TRBJ2-7, the V gene TRBV28, with TRBD1 identical over 9 bases. CDR1 MDHEN and CDR2 SYDVKM come from the germline V gene. CDR3 size: 14 residues. V shed 4 bases, J shed 4 bases, and the junction held 5 bases outside the gene matches. The CDR3 loop is CASSSRDREYEQYF. CDR3 coding DNA: TGTGCCAGCAGTTCCAGGGACAGGGAATACGAGCAGTACTTC.

The chain uses TRBV30 and TRBJ2-1; D tentatively reads TRBD1 or TRBD2 (5 bases each). The CDR3 is 12 residues long. V was cut by 3 bases and J by 10 bases, with 13 bases left in between. Per germline, CDR1 GTSNPN and CDR2 SVGIG (reference sequence). The CDR3 region has the DNA TGTGCCTGGAGCCTCGGGACCTTAGAGCAGTTCTTC. Its translation: CAWSLGTLEQFF.

The chain carries TRBV7-9 and TRBJ2-7, with TRBD2 matching over 10 bases. There are 15 residues in the CDR3. Per germline, CDR1 SEHNR and CDR2 FQNEAQ (reference sequence). With 4 bases clipped from V and 6 bases from J, the junction kept 9 bases outside the gene matches. DNA of the CDR3: TGTGCCAGCAGCTCCGGACTAGCGGCGGAGGGCGAGCAGTACTTC. Its protein product is CASSSGLAAEGEQYF.

The chain is built from TRBV2 and TRBJ2-1; D unclear. The germline gives CDR1 SNHLY, CDR2 FYNNEI. This CDR3 region has 12 residues. V dropped 8 bases and J dropped 5 bases, with 10 bases sitting between them. The chain's CDR3 is CASDGTHNEQFF. CDR3 coding DNA: TGTGCCAGCGACGGAACCCACAATGAGCAGTTCTTC.

This clone was seen just once. The chain employs TRBV4-1 and TRBJ2-7, with 8 bases aligning to TRBD1. CDR1 and CDR2 (germline): MGHRA, YSYEKL. J gave up 6 bases and V 3 bases, and 13 bases lay outside the gene matches. This CDR3 has 16 residues. CDR3 residues: CASSQVFQGALIEQYF. CDR3 nucleotide sequence: TGCGCCAGCAGCCAGGTATTCCAGGGGGCATTAATCGAGCAGTACTTC.

This chain joins TRBV5-1 and TRBJ2-7; D is perhaps TRBD2 (6 bases). This CDR3 spans 15 amino acids. Trimming stripped 0 bases from V and 5 bases from J, with 15 bases between. Germline V gene data show CDR1 as SGHRS and CDR2 as YFSETQ. The CDR3 protein is CASSLVTSPLDEQYF. The CDR3 coding sequence is TGCGCCAGCAGCTTGGTTACTAGCCCTTTGGACGAGCAGTACTTC.

The CDR3 DNA reads TGTGCCAGCAGTGAGTGGACAGGTTCAGCTAACTATGGCTACACCTTC. Encoded protein: CASSEWTGSANYGYTF. The chain carries TRBV6-1 and TRBJ1-2, with 7 bases identical to TRBD1. This CDR3 region has 16 residues. Germline lookup yields CDR1 MNHNS and CDR2 SASEGT. V lost 3 bases, J lost 0 bases, and 7 bases stayed unmatched.

On this clone itself: The same CDR3 can be traced to other DNA sequences in this sample. The rearrangement uses TRBV5-1 and TRBJ1-1; D unclear. Germline V lookup: CDR1 SGHRS, CDR2 YFSETQ. CDR3 size: 14 residues. V lost 0 bases and J lost 2, with 8 bases in between. The CDR3 DNA sequence: TGCGCCAGCAGCTTGGCCAGCGGTAACACTGAAGCTTTCTTT. Translation: CASSLASGNTEAFF.

This chain uses TRBV19 with TRBJ2-1; no clear D. Germline V gene lookup returns CDR1 LNHDA and CDR2 SQIVND (reference sequence). CDR3 size: 15 residues. Trimming stripped 1 base from V and 2 bases from J, with 9 bases between. This CDR3 is CASSIGFTPYNEQFF. The CDR3 DNA reads TGTGCCAGTAGTATAGGCTTCACCCCCTACAATGAGCAGTTCTTC.

The chain is built from TRBV11-2 and TRBJ2-7; the D is unclear. This CDR3 has 13 amino acids. Germline V gene lookup returns CDR1 SGHAT and CDR2 FQNNGV. Trimming pared 0 bases from V and 5 bases from J, leaving 8 bases between. The CDR3 DNA is TGTGCCAGCAGCTTAGAGCTGGTTAACGAGCAGTACTTC. Amino acid sequence: CASSLELVNEQYF.

The chain has TRBV27 and TRBJ1-1; D uncertain. The germline gives CDR1 MNHEY, CDR2 SMNVEV (reference sequence). The CDR3 sequence is 13 residues long. Trimming took 5 bases from V and 4 from J, leaving 11 bases between them. DNA of the CDR3: TGTGCCAGCAGTCCTCGGCTTACCACTGAAGCTTTCTTT. This sequence encodes CASSPRLTTEAFF.

This rearrangement joins TRBV28 to TRBJ2-2; a possible D gene is TRBD2 (5 bases). Germline V gene data show CDR1 as MDHEN and CDR2 as SYDVKM. V was shortened by 10 bases and J by 6 bases, with 9 bases between the two germline ends. This CDR3 is built from 11 residues. This chain's CDR3 is CATEAAGELFF. The CDR3 DNA reads as TGTGCCACCGAAGCGGCCGGGGAGCTGTTTTTT.

The chain joins TRBV27 to TRBJ2-7; 8 nucleotides align to TRBD2. The CDR3 runs to 18 residues. V gave up 4 bases and J gave up 6 bases; unmatched junction bases: 20. The germline gives CDR1 MNHEY, CDR2 SMNVEV (reference sequence). CDR3 sequence: CASSSSPAGVQLGFEQYF. The CDR3 DNA reads as TGTGCCAGCAGTTCCTCCCCAGCGGGAGTTCAGTTAGGTTTCGAGCAGTACTTC.